One sample yielded the 29 T cell receptor beta chains listed below, sequenced in a study of PD-1 blockade in classical Hodgkin lymphoma. Time point specified: cycle 4 day 1 (C4D1), after 5 to 7 weeks of nivolumab. Each patient relapsed following autologous stem cell transplantation, and prior brentuximab vedotin exposure differed. Only in-frame clones appear in the TCRdb table, and some are missing; sequencing was by immunoSEQ multiplex PCR. The repertoire holds 20,000 to 25,000 clones, 81% seen once, with 20% to 25% in the top ten. The sample consisted of peripheral blood mononuclear cells (PBMCs), taken before the fourth cycle of nivolumab. The receptors derive from a human donor with classical Hodgkin lymphoma.

The gene calls are TRBV2 and TRBJ1-2, with 7 bases matching TRBD1. This CDR3 has 15 residues. Looked up from germline, CDR1 is SNHLY and CDR2 is FYNNEI. V shed 7 bases and J 5 bases; nucleotides not matched to a gene: 13. CDR3 protein: CASKEAGRGVYGYTF. CDR3 in DNA: TGTGCCAGCAAGGAGGCGGGCAGGGGGGTATATGGCTACACCTTC.

The V gene is TRBV27, the J gene TRBJ1-2; 9 bases line up with TRBD1. The V gene's germline CDR1 is MNHEY and CDR2 SMNVEV (reference sequence). The CDR3 spans 16 residues. The V and J ends lost 7 bases and 8 bases, in that order; junction bases with no gene match: 17. In nucleotides, the CDR3 is TGTGCCAGCACCTCGGGACAGGGAGGGTTTCCGCGCGGCTACACCTTC. Protein product: CASTSGQGGFPRGYTF.

Here the CDR3 reads CASSLAVAGGSGSYNEQFF. The CDR3 nucleotides are TGCGCCAGCAGCTTGGCGGTAGCGGGAGGTAGTGGCTCCTACAATGAGCAGTTCTTC. This chain connects TRBV5-1 to TRBJ2-1; 10 bases align to TRBD2. This CDR3 contains 19 residues. The ends lost 0 bases at V and 0 bases at J; junction bases unmatched: 9. Germline V gene lookup returns CDR1 SGHRS and CDR2 YFSETQ.

V is TRBV5-1 and J is TRBJ2-3; no definite D call. The CDR3 totals 14 residues. The V gene lost 2 bases and the J gene lost 1 base, with 8 bases spanning the gap. CDR1 is SGHRS, CDR2 YFSETQ, per germline. The CDR3, as DNA: TGCGCCAGCAGCTTAGCTCAGGGCACAGATACGCAGTATTTT. Its protein product is CASSLAQGTDTQYF. Variable domain in full (rest from reference TRBV5-1 and TRBJ2-3): KAGVTQTPRYLIKTRGQQVTLSCSPISGHRSVSWYQQTPGQGLQFLFEYFSETQRNKGNFPGRFSGRQFSNSRSEMNVSTLELGDSALYLCASSLAQGTDTQYFGPGTRLTVL.

The chain joins TRBV6-5 to TRBJ2-7, with 14 bases lining up with TRBD2. Per the germline V gene, CDR1 is MNHEY and CDR2 is SVGAGI. The CDR3 sequence is 16 residues long. Trimming removed 2 bases from V and 6 bases from J; junction bases left unmatched: 6. In nucleotides, the CDR3 is TGTGCCAGCAGTTACGGACCGGGACTAGCGGGGGTCGAGCAGTACTTC. Residues: CASSYGPGLAGVEQYF.

This clone occurred a few times. V usage is TRBV5-1 and J usage is TRBJ2-6; D is possibly TRBD1 or TRBD2 (6 bases each). The CDR3 totals 14 residues. CDR1 SGHRS and CDR2 YFSETQ come from the germline V gene. V lost 9 bases to trimming and J lost 1 base, with 11 bases between them. Here the CDR3 DNA reads TGCGCCACTCGGGGGCAGTCTGGGGCCAACGTCCTGACTTTC. It specifies CATRGQSGANVLTF.

J is TRBJ2-7 and V is TRBV19; no firm D call. The CDR3 is 15 residues long. The germline CDR1 and CDR2 sequences are LNHDA and SQIVND (reference sequence). V gave up 0 bases and J gave up 6 bases, with 15 bases separating them. The CDR3 DNA sequence: TGTGCCAGTAGTATAGAGTTCGGTGACCTTCGCGAGCAGTACTTC. It translates to CASSIEFGDLREQYF.

The chain combines TRBV13 with TRBJ2-6; D is possibly TRBD1 (5 bases). V was pared by 1 base and J by 1 base, with 17 bases between. CDR3 size: 19 residues. CDR1 is PRHDT, CDR2 FYEKMQ, per germline (reference sequence). The CDR3 loop is CASSLAGPAALSGANVLTF. The CDR3 coding sequence is TGTGCCAGCAGCTTAGCAGGGCCAGCTGCCCTATCTGGGGCCAACGTCCTGACTTTC.

The chain carries TRBV4-1 and TRBJ2-7; unclear D gene. Germline values: CDR1 MGHRA, CDR2 YSYEKL. CDR3 length: 16 residues. Trimming removed 0 bases at V and 1 base at J, with 13 bases between. CDR3 sequence reads: CASSQEVSPLSYEQYF. CDR3 nucleotide sequence: TGCGCCAGCAGCCAAGAAGTGTCGCCGCTGTCCTACGAGCAGTACTTC.

The chain uses TRBV10-3 and TRBJ2-7; 10 nucleotides line up with TRBD1. Germline trimming cut 0 bases from V and 5 bases from J; bases unmatched to any gene: 1. Germline values: CDR1 ENHRY, CDR2 SYGVKD. This CDR3 is 14 amino acids long. The CDR3 nucleotides are TGTGCCATCAGTGAGTCTGGGACAGGGGACGAGCAGTACTTC. Its protein product is CAISESGTGDEQYF.

The gene calls are TRBV20-1 and TRBJ2-3; D might be TRBD2 (5 bases). The germline V gene encodes CDR1 DFQATT and CDR2 SNEGSKA (reference sequence). Trimming removed 7 bases at V and 6 bases at J, with 11 bases between. This CDR3 has 11 residues. The CDR3 loop reads CSVFIADTQYF. CDR3 DNA sequence: TGCAGTGTCTTCATAGCGGATACGCAGTATTTT.

This clone was counted between two and nine times. The V gene is TRBV27, the J gene TRBJ2-7; D is unclear. The length of the CDR3 is 15 residues. The germline V gene has CDR1 MNHEY and CDR2 SMNVEV (reference sequence). V was cut by 4 bases and J by 0 bases, with 13 bases left in between. This chain's CDR3 is CASSSPQRASYEQYF. CDR3 coding DNA: TGTGCCAGCAGTTCCCCCCAAAGGGCCTCCTACGAGCAGTACTTC.

This clone has a single count. J is TRBJ2-7 and V is TRBV18, with D possibly being TRBD1 or TRBD2 (5 bases each). This CDR3 is built from 13 residues. The ends were cut back, 8 bases at V and 3 bases at J, with 14 bases in the middle. Germline V gives CDR1 KGHSH, CDR2 LQKENI. The CDR3 spells CASASGGVYEQYF. The CDR3 DNA follows: TGTGCCAGCGCTAGTGGGGGTGTCTACGAGCAGTACTTC.

J is TRBJ1-2 and V is TRBV28, with 9 bases identical to TRBD1. Germline V gene lookup returns CDR1 MDHEN and CDR2 SYDVKM. The CDR3 is 15 amino acids. Germline trimming cut 3 bases from V and 6 bases from J; bases unmatched to any gene: 8. The CDR3 reads CASSFPQGAVDGYTF. CDR3 sequence (DNA): TGTGCCAGCAGTTTCCCACAGGGGGCTGTGGATGGCTACACCTTC.

In this sample, this clone turned up a few times. This chain links TRBV5-1 with TRBJ2-7; the D gene is possibly TRBD2 (6 bases). This CDR3 has 15 amino acids. Germline CDR1 SGHRS, CDR2 YFSETQ. Trimming took off 3 bases at V and 7 bases at J, with 20 bases between the two ends. The CDR3 DNA reads as TGCGCCAGCAGCTCGGCGGGACTTACCGCTCGGGAGCAGTACTTC. Residues: CASSSAGLTAREQYF.

The chain is built from TRBV6-5 and TRBJ1-1; no clear D. Germline V gives CDR1 MNHEY, CDR2 SVGAGI. CDR3 length: 14 amino acids. V was shortened by 8 bases and J by 0 bases, with 13 bases between the two germline ends. The CDR3 sequence is CASRNRGVNTEAFF. As DNA, the CDR3 is TGTGCCAGCCGTAATAGAGGCGTGAACACTGAAGCTTTCTTT.

This sequence joins TRBV30 and TRBJ2-5; possible D gene TRBD2, 6 bases. This CDR3 spans 11 amino acids. Trimming pared 5 bases from V and 5 bases from J, leaving 9 bases between. From germline, CDR1 is GTSNPN and CDR2 SVGIG (reference sequence). CDR3 nucleotide sequence: TGTGCCTGGGGCGGAGGGGAGACCCAGTACTTC. Translation gives CAWGGGETQYF. The full variable domain, rest sourced from reference TRBV30 and TRBJ2-5, is SQTIHQWPATLVQPVGSPLSLECTVEGTSNPNLYWYRQAAGRGLQLLFYSVGIGQISSEVPQNLSASRPQDRQFILSSKKLLLSDSGFYLCAWGGGETQYFGPGTRLLVL.

The chain joins TRBV30 to TRBJ1-2; 7 bases align to TRBD1. Germline V gene lookup returns CDR1 GTSNPN and CDR2 SVGIG (reference sequence). After removal of 3 bases from V and 2 bases from J, the junction contained 6 bases not matched to a gene. CDR3 length: 14 residues. For the CDR3, the DNA is TGTGCCTGGAGAAGGGGACAGCTGAACTATGGCTACACCTTC. Its translation: CAWRRGQLNYGYTF. Together with reference TRBV30 and TRBJ1-2, the CDR3 gives the full variable domain: SQTIHQWPATLVQPVGSPLSLECTVEGTSNPNLYWYRQAAGRGLQLLFYSVGIGQISSEVPQNLSASRPQDRQFILSSKKLLLSDSGFYLCAWRRGQLNYGYTFGSGTRLTVV.

This chain joins TRBV7-2 and TRBJ2-1; no reliable D call. Germline V gene lookup returns CDR1 SGHTA and CDR2 FQGNSA. The CDR3 loop spans 15 amino acids. V gave up 1 base and J gave up 7 bases, with 14 bases separating them. This CDR3 reads CASSLVAKGRNEQFF. Written as DNA, the CDR3 is TGTGCCAGCAGCTTAGTGGCGAAAGGACGAAATGAGCAGTTCTTC.

The CDR3 coding sequence is TGTGCCAGTAGTACTGGGGGACCCGGCCGCTCCTACGAGCAGTACTTC. It yields the protein CASSTGGPGRSYEQYF. The V and J genes are TRBV19 and TRBJ2-7, with D perhaps assigned TRBD1 or TRBD2 (5 bases each). Germline CDR1 reads LNHDA; CDR2 reads SQIVND (reference sequence). Trimming left V 4 bases short and J 0 bases short, with 16 bases between. The CDR3 spans 16 residues.

V gene TRBV18 combines with J gene TRBJ2-3; the D gene could be TRBD1 or TRBD2 (5 bases each). CDR1 is KGHSH and CDR2 is LQKENI in the germline V gene. CDR3 length equals 17 residues. V lost 6 bases and J lost 4, with 23 bases in between. CDR3 nucleotide sequence: TGTGCCAGCTCGCGACAGCGACCCGGGGCGTCATCAGATACGCAGTATTTT. Its translation: CASSRQRPGASSDTQYF.

Here the CDR3 reads CASSPSTGELFF. The DNA for the CDR3 is TGTGCCAGCAGCCCCTCAACCGGGGAGCTGTTTTTT. This chain uses TRBV7-2 with TRBJ2-2; no definite D call. CDR1 is SGHTA and CDR2 is FQGNSA in the germline V gene. This CDR3 spans 12 amino acids. Trimming took off 5 bases at V and 5 bases at J, with 6 bases between the two ends. The complete variable domain, with remaining parts taken from reference TRBV7-2 and TRBJ2-2, reads GAGVSQSPSNKVTEKGKDVELRCDPISGHTALYWYRQSLGQGLEFLIYFQGNSAPDKSGLPSDRFSAERTGGSVSTLTIQRTQQEDSAVYLCASSPSTGELFFGEGSRLTVL.

The chain employs TRBV5-1 and TRBJ2-5, with D possibly matching TRBD2 (6 bases). Trimming took 4 bases from V and 0 from J, leaving 10 bases between them. The germline CDR1 and CDR2 sequences are SGHRS and YFSETQ. The CDR3 totals 14 residues. CDR3: CASSHSGNQETQYF. The CDR3 DNA reads TGCGCCAGCAGCCATAGCGGAAACCAAGAGACCCAGTACTTC. The whole variable domain, filled in from reference TRBV5-1 and TRBJ2-5, reads KAGVTQTPRYLIKTRGQQVTLSCSPISGHRSVSWYQQTPGQGLQFLFEYFSETQRNKGNFPGRFSGRQFSNSRSEMNVSTLELGDSALYLCASSHSGNQETQYFGPGTRLLVL.

The chain is built from TRBV30 and TRBJ1-1, with D unresolved. The CDR3 consists of 13 residues. With 0 bases removed from V and 1 base from J, the gap between germline ends came to 6 bases. The V gene's germline CDR1 is GTSNPN and CDR2 SVGIG (reference sequence). Here the CDR3 reads CAWSVNRNTEAFF. The CDR3 DNA reads TGTGCCTGGAGTGTAAACAGGAACACTGAAGCTTTCTTT.

The chain combines TRBV6-1 with TRBJ2-2, with D maybe TRBD2 (6 bases). The V gene's germline CDR1 is MNHNS and CDR2 SASEGT. The V gene lost 6 bases and the J gene lost 8 bases, with 16 bases spanning the gap. The length of the CDR3 is 14 residues. The CDR3 here is CASSLRLEQGELFF. DNA of the CDR3: TGTGCCAGCAGCCTTAGACTAGAACAGGGGGAGCTGTTTTTT.

The CDR3 reads CASSSAGTRRPDGELFF. DNA of the CDR3: TGTGCCAGCAGTTCCGCAGGGACGCGGCGCCCGGACGGGGAGCTGTTTTTT. This chain joins TRBV11-3 and TRBJ2-2, with D possibly called TRBD1 or TRBD2 (5 bases each). V was pared by 6 bases and J by 7 bases, with 24 bases between. Germline CDR1 SGHNT, CDR2 YENEEA. The CDR3 has 17 residues.

The gene calls are TRBV23-1 and TRBJ2-3; the match to TRBD2 covers 14 bases. TRBV23-1 belongs to the ORF category, with a function that is uncertain. The V and J ends lost 6 bases and 0 bases, in that order; junction bases with no gene match: 8. CDR3 length: 18 amino acids. This CDR3 reads CASSPDGTSGSSTDTQYF. CDR3 bases: TGCGCCAGCAGCCCCGATGGGACTAGCGGGAGCAGCACAGATACGCAGTATTTT.

The chain joins TRBV11-3 to TRBJ1-1; D gene ambiguous. The length of the CDR3 is 16 residues. Germline V gene sequence: CDR1 SGHNT, CDR2 YENEEA. The germline V and J ends were trimmed by 5 bases and 11 bases, with 27 bases remaining between them. The CDR3 DNA reads TGTGCCAGCAGCCTAAACCGGGCCCCGAAGGGCTCGGAGGCTTTCTTT. Its translation: CASSLNRAPKGSEAFF.

The chain couples TRBV5-1 to TRBJ2-7; TRBD1 matches 8 bases. The V and J ends lost 2 bases and 7 bases, in that order; junction bases with no gene match: 11. CDR1 and CDR2 from the germline V gene are SGHRS and YFSETQ. The CDR3 sequence is 15 residues long. Written as DNA, the CDR3 is TGCGCCAGCAGCTTTCAGGGGGACAGGTTGGGTGAGCAGTACTTC. This translates into CASSFQGDRLGEQYF. The full variable domain, with the rest looked up from reference TRBV5-1 and TRBJ2-7, is KAGVTQTPRYLIKTRGQQVTLSCSPISGHRSVSWYQQTPGQGLQFLFEYFSETQRNKGNFPGRFSGRQFSNSRSEMNVSTLELGDSALYLCASSFQGDRLGEQYFGPGTRLTVT.